This T cell receptor (beta chain) appears in the sequencing data of a study of T cell repertoires in cytomegalovirus infection. Overall study: The authors relied on CMV epitopes, both recently identified HLA-C-restricted and well-studied HLA-B-restricted. CMV infection and matching HLA type were both indicated by public TCR beta signatures.

General study points: Identification of carriers of CMV plus the relevant HLA was performed using cumulative public TCR beta family frequency. It was HLA-C-restricted CMV-specific TCR beta clonotypes that dominated the response ex vivo.

There are 21 residues in the CDR3. V lost 3 bases, J lost 0 bases, and 24 bases lay in between. One entry per CDR3 protein results from TCRdb running MiXCR on the reads. The sample shows around 900,000 distinct CDR3 sequences, approximately 30% of them seen only once. This clonotype has a count of ten or more. Antigen specificity is unknown. The chain uses TRBV12-3 or TRBV12-4 and TRBJ2-6; D is unclear. Sequenced here: cultured CD8+ T cells from PBMCs, sampled from culture after CMV antigen stimulation. This sequence was found in a human donor in good health (CMV status not recorded). Some clones in this sample may be carry-over from other donors' samples. In DNA, the CDR3 is TGTGCCAGCAGTTTCCTCTTGAGTCCAACCCCCGCAGCCTCTGGGGCCAACGTCCTGACTTTC. It specifies CASSFLLSPTPAASGANVLTF.